These 6 T cell receptor beta chains were all obtained from the same sample, sequenced in a study of cytomegalovirus exposure and HLA in healthy donors. In the PCR, 60 Vbeta and 13 Jbeta primers were used. Using immunoSEQ multiplex PCR, the repertoire was profiled, and TCRdb retains in-frame clones only, with some absent. The data contain about 130,000 clones, roughly 80% of them singletons. The specimen was PBMCs. The receptors were gathered from a woman between 35 and 50 years old in good health and CMV-seropositive.

The genes are TRBV7-2 and TRBJ1-5; TRBD1 aligns across 8 bases. Per germline, CDR1 SGHTA and CDR2 FQGNSA. V trimming: 4 bases; J trimming: 1 base; junction bases outside the gene matches: 3. There are 15 residues in the CDR3. The CDR3 coding sequence is TGTGCCAGCAGCTCAGGACAGGGCAGCAATCAGCCCCAGCATTTT. It is translated as CASSSGQGSNQPQHF.

V and J are TRBV6-5 and TRBJ2-3, with TRBD2 identical over 7 bases. V shed 0 bases, J shed 6 bases, and the junction held 0 bases outside the gene matches. Germline CDR1 MNHEY, CDR2 SVGAGI. This CDR3 contains 13 residues. The DNA of the CDR3 is TGTGCCAGCAGTTACTCGGGGGGGGATACGCAGTATTTT. Its protein product is CASSYSGGDTQYF.

The chain joins TRBV15 to TRBJ1-5; TRBD1 agrees at 10 bases. The CDR3 sequence is 15 residues long. Germline CDR1 reads LNHNV; CDR2 reads YYDKDF (reference sequence). Unmatched junction bases numbered 0, after V lost 0 bases and J lost 4 bases. The CDR3: CATSREGQGNQPQHF. The CDR3 nucleotides read TGTGCCACCAGCAGAGAGGGACAGGGGAATCAGCCCCAGCATTTT.

This clone appeared a single time. The chain is built from TRBV6-5 and TRBJ1-1; possible D gene TRBD1, 5 bases. CDR1 MNHEY and CDR2 SVGAGI come from the germline V gene. The CDR3 is 14 residues long. The V end was cut by 2 bases, the J end by 0 bases, with 7 bases between. This CDR3 is CASSYDRLNTEAFF. CDR3 bases: TGTGCCAGCAGTTACGACAGACTGAACACTGAAGCTTTCTTT.

This clone was found a few times. The V and J genes are TRBV30 and TRBJ1-1, with D possibly matching TRBD1 (6 bases). V gave up 8 bases and J gave up 1 base, with 14 bases separating them. Germline V lookup: CDR1 GTSNPN, CDR2 SVGIG (reference sequence). The CDR3 is 13 residues long. The CDR3 DNA follows: TGTGCCGGGTACAGGGCGGCGAACACTGAAGCTTTCTTT. It translates to CAGYRAANTEAFF.

This clone has only a few counts. In the same sample, other DNA sequences code for this CDR3. The chain combines TRBV19 with TRBJ1-2; D might be TRBD1 (5 bases). The CDR3 loop spans 13 amino acids. CDR1 and CDR2 from the germline V gene are LNHDA and SQIVND (reference sequence). V was clipped by 3 bases and J by 6 bases, with 11 bases between them. CDR3 coding DNA: TGTGCCAGTAGTATTGGGGGGACGGATGGCTACACCTTC. This sequence encodes CASSIGGTDGYTF.